This T cell receptor (beta chain) comes out of a study of post-analysis software for immune sequencing data. The wider study: The study covered relapsing-remitting, secondary progressive and progressive-relapsing courses of multiple sclerosis.

The germline V gene has CDR1 MNHEY and CDR2 SVGAGI. V was cut by 4 bases and J by 0 bases, with 13 bases left in between. The length of the CDR3 is 15 residues. Included in the TCR beta cDNA libraries were unique molecular identifiers. The T cell input of about 0.85 to 10 million gave a few hundred thousand cDNA molecules. TCRdb redid the calling of the PCR reads with MiXCR, one entry per CDR3 protein. The sample contains about 540,000 distinct CDR3 sequences, approximately 31% of which appear only once. This clonotype was seen ten or more times. Its antigen is undetermined. General observations from the study: Five TRBV segments, including TRBV5-6, TRBV5-1 and TRBV20-1, were more frequent in patients than controls. Under F measure analysis, samples from one preparation batch co-clustered strongly. Patients with multiple sclerosis recorded significantly lower normalized Chao1 diversity than controls, the study found.

This receptor was identified in a girl aged 2 to 17 with multiple sclerosis. Specimen: blood. This sequence joins TRBV6-5 and TRBJ2-7, with D possibly being TRBD1 (6 bases). The CDR3 protein is CASSLSTGHSYEQYF. As DNA, the CDR3 is TGTGCCAGCAGTTTATCGACAGGACACTCCTACGAGCAGTACTTC.